These 13 T cell receptor beta chains came from one sample sequenced in a study of cytomegalovirus exposure and HLA in healthy donors. The repertoire was sequenced with immunoSEQ multiplex PCR; TCRdb's copy has only in-frame clones and lacks some. The data contain roughly 140,000 clones, around 88% of them singletons. Sample: PBMCs. The receptors shown here come from a woman younger than 30 in good health and CMV-seropositive.

The gene calls are TRBV6-1 and TRBJ2-7; TRBD1 matches at 12 bases. The CDR3 sequence is 13 residues long. From germline, CDR1 is MNHNS and CDR2 SASEGT. J gave up 5 bases and V 6 bases, and 2 bases lay outside the gene matches. The CDR3 coding sequence is TGTGCCAGCAGGGGACAGGGGGCCCACGAGCAGTACTTC. Protein product: CASRGQGAHEQYF.

J is TRBJ1-2 and V is TRBV30; 7 nucleotides line up with TRBD1. V trimming: 0 bases; J trimming: 8 bases; junction bases outside the gene matches: 9. Germline CDR1 GTSNPN, CDR2 SVGIG (reference sequence). This CDR3 region has 14 residues. CDR3 DNA sequence: TGTGCCTGGAGTGTCCCCCCAGGGGGTTGGGGCTACACCTTC. Protein sequence: CAWSVPPGGWGYTF. Drawing the rest from reference TRBV30 and TRBJ1-2, the complete variable domain is SQTIHQWPATLVQPVGSPLSLECTVEGTSNPNLYWYRQAAGRGLQLLFYSVGIGQISSEVPQNLSASRPQDRQFILSSKKLLLSDSGFYLCAWSVPPGGWGYTFGSGTRLTVV.

V usage is TRBV9 and J usage is TRBJ1-2; tentative D call: TRBD1 (6 bases). The CDR3 is 17 residues long. Germline-derived CDR1 and CDR2 are SGDLS and YYNGEE. V dropped 0 bases and J dropped 0 bases, with 15 bases sitting between them. Here the CDR3 reads CASSVGAGAAANYGYTF. The CDR3 DNA reads as TGTGCCAGCAGCGTAGGGGCAGGGGCCGCGGCTAACTATGGCTACACCTTC.

V usage is TRBV9 and J usage is TRBJ2-1, with a tentative D call TRBD1 (7 bases). Germline CDR1 is SGDLS and CDR2 is YYNGEE. The germline V and J ends were trimmed by 4 bases and 2 bases, with 10 bases remaining between them. This CDR3 is built from 14 residues. CDR3 bases: TGTGCCAGCAGCCCAGGGGGGACCTACAATGAGCAGTTCTTC. It is translated as CASSPGGTYNEQFF.

This chain connects TRBV4-1 to TRBJ1-6; D is ambiguous. The CDR3 extends over 15 amino acids. Per the germline V gene, CDR1 is MGHRA and CDR2 is YSYEKL. V was shortened by 0 bases and J by 7 bases, with 10 bases between the two germline ends. CDR3 nucleotides: TGCGCCAGCAGCCAAGATCAGGCACCGAATTCACCCCTCCACTTT. Translation gives CASSQDQAPNSPLHF.

The chain uses TRBV7-2 and TRBJ1-2, with 7 bases matching TRBD1. With V trimmed by 4 bases and J by 2 bases, 7 bases remained unmatched. Germline lookup yields CDR1 SGHTA and CDR2 FQGNSA. The CDR3 totals 15 residues. This chain's CDR3 is CASSSRQGLNYGYTF. The DNA for the CDR3 is TGTGCCAGCAGCTCCCGACAGGGTCTAAACTATGGCTACACCTTC.

This chain joins TRBV5-4 and TRBJ2-1, with TRBD1 as a possible D gene (5 bases). V was clipped by 0 bases and J by 4 bases, with 23 bases between them. The CDR3 loop spans 19 amino acids. Looked up from germline, CDR1 is SGHNT and CDR2 is YYREEE (reference sequence). CDR3 in amino acids: CASSLGKRGFPSRYNEQFF. As DNA, the CDR3 is TGTGCCAGCAGCTTGGGGAAAAGGGGCTTTCCATCCCGGTACAATGAGCAGTTCTTC.

The chain links TRBV19 to TRBJ1-5, with D possibly matching TRBD1 (6 bases). Germline lookup yields CDR1 LNHDA and CDR2 SQIVND (reference sequence). This CDR3 comprises 13 residues. The ends were cut back, 7 bases at V and 6 bases at J, with 13 bases in the middle. The CDR3 spells CASKGGRGQPQHF. The CDR3 bases are TGTGCCAGTAAAGGGGGTAGGGGTCAGCCCCAGCATTTT.

The chain joins TRBV7-9 to TRBJ2-7; 13 nucleotides line up with TRBD2. The CDR3 has 15 amino acids. Germline lookup yields CDR1 SEHNR and CDR2 FQNEAQ (reference sequence). J gave up 7 bases and V 5 bases, and 8 bases lay outside the gene matches. CDR3 amino acids: CASSVPGLAGWEQYF. The CDR3 DNA reads TGTGCCAGCAGCGTCCCGGGACTAGCGGGGTGGGAGCAGTACTTC. The whole variable domain, remainder taken from reference TRBV7-9 and TRBJ2-7, is DTGVSQNPRHKITKRGQNVTFRCDPISEHNRLYWYRQTLGQGPEFLTYFQNEAQLEKSRLLSDRFSAERPKGSFSTLEIQRTEQGDSAMYLCASSVPGLAGWEQYFGPGTRLTVT.

The chain links TRBV4-1 to TRBJ2-2, with D possibly matching TRBD2 (5 bases). CDR1 is MGHRA and CDR2 is YSYEKL in the germline V gene. V was pared by 3 bases and J by 4 bases, with 12 bases between. This CDR3 comprises 15 residues. CDR3 sequence (DNA): TGCGCCAGCAGCCACGCCCATGGAGGCACCGGGGAGCTGTTTTTT. This encodes CASSHAHGGTGELFF.

The chain combines TRBV11-2 with TRBJ2-3; D might be TRBD1 (6 bases). CDR1 and CDR2 (germline): SGHAT, FQNNGV. The CDR3 has 14 amino acids. V lost 4 bases, J lost 3 bases, and 11 bases lay in between. CDR3 in amino acids: CASSWGRGTDTQYF. The CDR3 DNA reads TGTGCCAGCAGCTGGGGCAGGGGAACAGATACGCAGTATTTT.

This chain links TRBV27 with TRBJ1-2; 8 nucleotides agree with TRBD1. This CDR3 region has 13 residues. Germline V gene lookup returns CDR1 MNHEY and CDR2 SMNVEV (reference sequence). V was clipped by 6 bases and J by 5 bases; unmatched bases: 5. The CDR3 region is CASSQGARYGYTF. CDR3 sequence (DNA): TGTGCCAGCAGCCAGGGGGCGAGGTATGGCTACACCTTC.

The chain couples TRBV4-3 to TRBJ2-2; 8 bases are shared with TRBD1. The CDR3 contains 16 residues. Losses at the gene ends were 0 bases for V and 6 bases for J; bases not matched to a gene: 6. From germline, CDR1 is LGHNA and CDR2 YSLEER. The DNA of the CDR3 is TGCGCCAGCAGCCAAGACAGGGGGCTATTGTCCGGGGAGCTGTTTTTT. Translating it yields CASSQDRGLLSGELFF.